These 27 T cell receptor beta chains were all obtained from the same sample, sequenced in a study of cytomegalovirus exposure and HLA in healthy donors. Researchers ran the PCR with 60 Vbeta and 13 Jbeta primers. The method was immunoSEQ multiplex PCR; TCRdb's version includes in-frame clones alone and lacks a portion of them. The sample holds some 160,000 clones; roughly 84% are singletons and the top ten take around 1.4%. Sequencing input: PBMCs. Receptor source: a young woman in good health and CMV-seronegative.

The genes are TRBV2 and TRBJ1-5, with a weak D call TRBD1 (5 bases). CDR3 size: 12 residues. The germline gives CDR1 SNHLY, CDR2 FYNNEI. The V end lost 11 bases, the J end lost 6 bases, and 14 bases lay between the germline ends. The chain's CDR3 is CAVGGEGQPQHF. The CDR3 nucleotides read TGTGCCGTCGGGGGGGAAGGTCAGCCCCAGCATTTT.

The chain couples TRBV7-9 to TRBJ2-5; possibly TRBD2 for D (6 bases). Germline lookup yields CDR1 SEHNR and CDR2 FQNEAQ (reference sequence). Trimming took 0 bases from V and 5 from J, leaving 10 bases between them. The CDR3 contains 14 residues. Here the CDR3 reads CASSLAGGGETQYF. In DNA form, the CDR3 reads TGTGCCAGCAGCTTAGCGGGGGGTGGTGAGACCCAGTACTTC.

The chain employs TRBV12-5 and TRBJ2-3, with D hard to call. The germline gives CDR1 LGHNT, CDR2 FRNRAP. Trimming stripped 5 bases from V and 5 bases from J, with 8 bases between. The CDR3 is made up of 12 amino acids. CDR3 sequence: CASGAGKDTQYF. DNA of the CDR3: TGTGCTAGTGGTGCAGGCAAAGATACGCAGTATTTT.

The gene calls are TRBV7-9 and TRBJ2-3; no clear D gene. The CDR3 loop spans 11 amino acids. V dropped 2 bases and J dropped 6 bases, with 3 bases sitting between them. Germline loops: CDR1 SEHNR, CDR2 FQNEAQ (reference sequence). CDR3 residues: CASSLTDTQYF. Written as DNA, the CDR3 is TGTGCCAGCAGCTTAACTGATACGCAGTATTTT.

The rearrangement links TRBV5-6 to TRBJ1-1, with 9 nucleotides matching TRBD1. CDR1 and CDR2 from the germline V gene are SGHDT and YYEEEE. CDR3 size: 16 residues. Trimming cost V 1 base and J 0 bases; bases outside gene matches: 4. The CDR3 sequence: CASSLPTGGLNTEAFF. The CDR3 coding sequence is TGTGCCAGCAGCTTGCCCACAGGGGGCCTGAACACTGAAGCTTTCTTT.

The chain recombines TRBV11-2 with TRBJ2-7, with 7 bases fitting TRBD1. In germline, CDR1 is SGHAT, CDR2 FQNNGV. The CDR3 runs to 14 residues. The trim removed 4 bases at V and 3 bases at J, leaving 6 bases unmatched. The DNA of the CDR3 is TGTGCCAGCAGCTACGGGACAGCGAACTACGAGCAGTACTTC. Amino acid sequence: CASSYGTANYEQYF.

The chain is built from TRBV19 and TRBJ1-5; TRBD1 aligns across 8 bases. This CDR3 comprises 15 residues. The V gene end was trimmed by 3 bases and the J gene end by 1 base; junction bases not matched to a gene: 2. Germline CDR1 reads LNHDA; CDR2 reads SQIVND (reference sequence). For the CDR3, the DNA is TGTGCCAGTAGTATCGACAGGGGAAGCAATCAGCCCCAGCATTTT. Translating it yields CASSIDRGSNQPQHF.

J is TRBJ2-3 and V is TRBV18; 8 positions agree with TRBD2. This CDR3 region has 16 residues. V lost 1 base, J lost 3 bases, and 6 bases stayed unmatched. Germline-derived CDR1 and CDR2 are KGHSH and LQKENI. The CDR3 loop reads CASSPRTGGRTDTQYF. CDR3 DNA: TGTGCCAGCTCACCACGAACGGGGGGGAGAACAGATACGCAGTATTTT. The variable domain in full, with the rest retrieved from reference TRBV18 and TRBJ2-3, is NAGVMQNPRHLVRRRGQEARLRCSPMKGHSHVYWYRQLPEEGLKFMVYLQKENIIDESGMPKERFSAEFPKEGPSILRIQQVVRGDSAAYFCASSPRTGGRTDTQYFGPGTRLTVL.

The chain combines TRBV9 with TRBJ2-7; possibly TRBD1 for D (6 bases). V was shortened by 1 base and J by 6 bases, with 20 bases between the two germline ends. From germline, CDR1 is SGDLS and CDR2 YYNGEE. The CDR3 has 16 residues. Here the CDR3 reads CASSVFPLRTVTEQYF. CDR3 sequence (DNA): TGTGCCAGCAGCGTATTCCCCCTTAGGACAGTTACCGAGCAGTACTTC.

The gene calls are TRBV5-1 and TRBJ2-4, with TRBD2 matching 8 bases. Germline V gene data show CDR1 as SGHRS and CDR2 as YFSETQ. This CDR3 is 18 amino acids long. The ends lost 0 bases at V and 0 bases at J; junction bases unmatched: 8. CDR3 DNA: TGCGCCAGCAGCTTGGTGCCGGGAGGGGGTTTAGCCAAAAACATTCAGTACTTC. Translating gives CASSLVPGGGLAKNIQYF. The full variable domain, with the rest looked up from reference TRBV5-1 and TRBJ2-4, is KAGVTQTPRYLIKTRGQQVTLSCSPISGHRSVSWYQQTPGQGLQFLFEYFSETQRNKGNFPGRFSGRQFSNSRSEMNVSTLELGDSALYLCASSLVPGGGLAKNIQYFGAGTRLSVL.

The chain recombines TRBV5-5 with TRBJ2-7; 14 bases match TRBD2. Trimming took 4 bases from V and 4 from J; bases not matched to a gene: 10. The V gene's germline CDR1 is SGHKS and CDR2 YYEKEE (reference sequence). CDR3 size: 17 residues. CDR3 residues: CASSLGLAGAEMYEQYF. The CDR3 DNA reads TGTGCCAGCAGCCTGGGACTAGCGGGGGCCGAGATGTACGAGCAGTACTTC. Based on the CDR3 plus reference TRBV5-5 and TRBJ2-7, the full variable domain is DAGVTQSPTHLIKTRGQQVTLRCSPISGHKSVSWYQQVLGQGPQFIFQYYEKEERGRGNFPDRFSARQFPNYSSELNVNALLLGDSALYLCASSLGLAGAEMYEQYFGPGTRLTVT.

V usage is TRBV7-9 and J usage is TRBJ1-1, with D unresolved. The ends were cut back, 1 base at V and 6 bases at J, with 15 bases in the middle. This CDR3 comprises 15 residues. Germline assignment: CDR1 SEHNR and CDR2 FQNEAQ (reference sequence). Written as DNA, the CDR3 is TGTGCCAGCAGCTTAGACTCTGGAGAGTTCGCTGAAGCTTTCTTT. This gives the protein CASSLDSGEFAEAFF.

The V call is TRBV6-6, the J call TRBJ2-4, with TRBD1 as a possible D gene (6 bases). The CDR3 contains 11 residues. Germline CDR1 reads MNHNY; CDR2 reads SVGAGI (reference sequence). Between the trimmed V and J ends, which lost 11 bases and 7 bases, there was a span of 12 bases. DNA for the CDR3: TGTGCCGTACAGGGTCAGAACATTCAGTACTTC. Encoded protein: CAVQGQNIQYF.

The CDR3 loop is CASSLDRGKLNNEQFF. CDR3 DNA: TGTGCCAGCAGCTTAGACCGGGGGAAACTAAACAATGAGCAGTTCTTC. The rearrangement links TRBV11-2 to TRBJ2-1; maybe TRBD2 (6 bases). The length of the CDR3 is 16 residues. In germline, CDR1 is SGHAT, CDR2 FQNNGV. V was shortened by 0 bases and J by 5 bases, with 14 bases between the two germline ends.

This chain uses TRBV9 with TRBJ1-1, with 7 bases aligning to TRBD1. Per the germline V gene, CDR1 is SGDLS and CDR2 is YYNGEE. This CDR3 is built from 12 residues. The V segment lost 2 bases and the J segment 8 bases; nucleotides outside the gene matches: 3. This CDR3 reads CASSVGQTEAFF. CDR3 in DNA: TGTGCCAGCAGCGTGGGACAGACAGAAGCTTTCTTT.

This chain joins TRBV19 and TRBJ1-1; 8 nucleotides align to TRBD1. This CDR3 is built from 14 residues. Trimming cost V 9 bases and J 4 bases; bases outside gene matches: 10. Germline CDR1 and CDR2: LNHDA and SQIVND (reference sequence). In DNA form, the CDR3 reads TGTGCCAGCAGGGGGCCGGGGGCTAGCACTGAAGCTTTCTTT. Translated: CASRGPGASTEAFF.

This clone occurred once. This rearrangement joins TRBV7-9 to TRBJ2-1; D is perhaps TRBD2 (6 bases). V was clipped by 7 bases and J by 4 bases, with 14 bases between them. The CDR3 contains 14 residues. Germline V gene lookup returns CDR1 SEHNR and CDR2 FQNEAQ (reference sequence). This CDR3 reads CASTVGTLYNEQFF. CDR3 sequence (DNA): TGTGCCAGCACGGTTGGGACTCTTTACAATGAGCAGTTCTTC. Variable domain in full (rest from reference TRBV7-9 and TRBJ2-1): DTGVSQNPRHKITKRGQNVTFRCDPISEHNRLYWYRQTLGQGPEFLTYFQNEAQLEKSRLLSDRFSAERPKGSFSTLEIQRTEQGDSAMYLCASTVGTLYNEQFFGPGTRLTVL.

This clone showed up just a few times. The rearrangement joins TRBV28 to TRBJ1-2; 9 bases match TRBD1. V was clipped by 7 bases and J by 4 bases; unmatched bases: 7. Looked up from germline, CDR1 is MDHEN and CDR2 is SYDVKM. This CDR3 has 14 amino acids. CDR3 in amino acids: CASTGQGRIYGYTF. CDR3 DNA: TGTGCCAGCACTGGACAGGGGAGGATCTATGGCTACACCTTC.

The chain uses TRBV28 and TRBJ1-5, with TRBD1 identical over 7 bases. The CDR3 covers 16 residues. Germline V gene lookup returns CDR1 MDHEN and CDR2 SYDVKM. Trimming at V came to 6 bases and at J to 3 bases, leaving 11 bases not matched to a gene. CDR3 amino acids: CASRDLRGTVNQPQHF. CDR3 bases: TGTGCCAGCAGAGACCTCCGTGGGACAGTCAATCAGCCCCAGCATTTT.

The chain couples TRBV5-1 to TRBJ2-7; D is unresolved. Deletions cut 0 bases from V and 5 bases from J, with 9 bases between. This CDR3 region has 13 residues. CDR1 and CDR2 from the germline V gene are SGHRS and YFSETQ. DNA of the CDR3: TGCGCCAGCAGCTTGGCGGTTCTTGACGAGCAGTACTTC. It encodes CASSLAVLDEQYF.

V gene TRBV28 combines with J gene TRBJ2-7; the D gene is possibly TRBD1 (6 bases). Trimming took off 5 bases at V and 2 bases at J, with 19 bases between the two ends. Germline V lookup: CDR1 MDHEN, CDR2 SYDVKM. This CDR3 region has 16 residues. The CDR3 here is CASSPGDTRWTYEQYF. The DNA of the CDR3 is TGTGCCAGCAGTCCCGGGGACACCCGATGGACCTACGAGCAGTACTTC.

As for this clone: At one end the junction does not follow the germline gene, possibly because of a read error. This rearrangement joins TRBV7-7 to TRBJ2-1; 7 bases fit TRBD1. The germline V gene has CDR1 SSHAT and CDR2 FNYEAQ (reference sequence). This CDR3 is built from 16 residues. The CDR3 is CASSLRSGGSYNEQFF. The CDR3 DNA is TGTGCTAGCAGCTTAAGATCAGGGGGCTCCTACAATGAGCAGTTCTTC.

Of note for this clone: The same CDR3 arises from other DNA sequences in this sample as well. Here the CDR3 DNA reads TGCGCCAGCAGCCACGGTCAGGAGAACACTGAAGCTTTCTTT. As protein: CASSHGQENTEAFF. The chain recombines TRBV4-1 with TRBJ1-1, with D hard to call. Trimming cost V 3 bases and J 1 base, with 9 bases left between them. CDR1 and CDR2 (germline): MGHRA, YSYEKL. There are 14 residues in the CDR3.

The chain is built from TRBV7-2 and TRBJ1-4; the D gene is possibly TRBD1 (6 bases). CDR1 is SGHTA and CDR2 is FQGNSA in the germline V gene. CDR3 size: 14 residues. The V end lost 5 bases, the J end lost 8 bases, and 15 bases lay between the germline ends. CDR3 amino acids: CASSRREGVEKLFF. The CDR3 bases are TGTGCCAGCAGCCGACGGGAGGGGGTGGAAAAACTGTTTTTT.

The chain couples TRBV9 to TRBJ1-2; D unclear. Trimming removed 4 bases at V and 8 bases at J, with 12 bases between. From germline, CDR1 is SGDLS and CDR2 YYNGEE. The CDR3 loop spans 12 amino acids. The CDR3, as DNA: TGTGCCAGCAGCTACACCTCGAAGGGCTACACCTTC. Amino acids: CASSYTSKGYTF.

This clone was found once. The chain has TRBV2 and TRBJ1-3; no clear D. There are 13 residues in the CDR3. Trimming removed 3 bases from V and 2 bases from J, with 5 bases in between. Germline CDR1 SNHLY, CDR2 FYNNEI. DNA of the CDR3: TGTGCCAGCAGTGACAGGCCTGGAAACACCATATATTTT. The encoded protein is CASSDRPGNTIYF.

CDR3: CASSLTPSGGFFSYNEQFF. The CDR3 DNA follows: TGTGCCAGCAGTTTAACTCCTAGCGGGGGATTTTTCTCCTACAATGAGCAGTTCTTC. The chain has TRBV28 and TRBJ2-1; 10 bases line up with TRBD2. Unmatched junction bases numbered 10, after V lost 2 bases and J lost 0 bases. CDR1 is MDHEN and CDR2 is SYDVKM in the germline V gene. CDR3 length: 19 residues.